These 2 T cell receptor beta chains came from one sample sequenced in a study of tumor-infiltrating lymphocytes in oesophageal squamous cell carcinoma. TCRdb passed the PCR reads through MiXCR, listing each CDR3 protein once. The sample shows approximately 12,000 distinct CDR3 sequences, around three fifths of them seen only once. Sequencing input: esophageal tumor tissue. These receptors were taken from a male donor with esophageal squamous cell carcinoma.

This clonotype came up many times. This chain joins TRBV7-9 and TRBJ1-2, with TRBD1 matching over 7 bases. Trimming cost V 1 base and J 5 bases; bases outside gene matches: 4. This CDR3 has 14 residues. Germline CDR1 is SEHNR and CDR2 is FQNEAQ (reference sequence). The CDR3 nucleotides are TGTGCCAGCAGCTTAGACGGGACAGTGTATGGCTACACCTTC. Its protein product is CASSLDGTVYGYTF.

The chain uses TRBV5-1 and TRBJ2-4, with D tentatively TRBD1 (5 bases). The DNA end is a closer match to TRBJ2-6, so the J assignment may be wrong. This CDR3 is 14 amino acids long. CDR1 SGHRS and CDR2 YFSETQ come from the germline V gene. The CDR3 protein is CASSLEQVANVLTF. The CDR3 nucleotides read TGCGCCAGCAGCTTGGAACAGGTGGCCAACGTCCTGACTTTC.